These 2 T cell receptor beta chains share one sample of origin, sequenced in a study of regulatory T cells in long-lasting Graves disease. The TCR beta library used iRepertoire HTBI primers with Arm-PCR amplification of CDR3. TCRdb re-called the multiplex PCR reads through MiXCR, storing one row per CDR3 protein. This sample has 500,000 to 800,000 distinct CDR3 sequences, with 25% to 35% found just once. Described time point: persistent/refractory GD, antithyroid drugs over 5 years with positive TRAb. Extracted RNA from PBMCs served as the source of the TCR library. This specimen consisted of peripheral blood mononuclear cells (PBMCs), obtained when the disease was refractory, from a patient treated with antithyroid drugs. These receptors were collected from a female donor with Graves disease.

CDR3 bases: TGTGCCAGCAGTTACTCGGTAGGGCCCTACGAGCAGTACTTC. Encoded protein: CASSYSVGPYEQYF. This chain uses TRBV6-2 or TRBV6-3 with TRBJ2-7; D not certain. V was shortened by 0 bases and J by 2 bases, with 8 bases between the two germline ends. The CDR3 consists of 14 residues. The germline V gene encodes CDR1 MNHEY and CDR2 SVGEGT.

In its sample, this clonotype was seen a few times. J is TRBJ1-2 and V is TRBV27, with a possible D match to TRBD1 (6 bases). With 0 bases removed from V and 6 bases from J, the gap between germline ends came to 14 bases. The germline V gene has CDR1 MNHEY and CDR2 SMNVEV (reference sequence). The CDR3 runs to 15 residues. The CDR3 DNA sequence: TGTGCCAGCAGTTTATCCGTCAGGGGAGGGAATGGCTACACCTTC. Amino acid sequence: CASSLSVRGGNGYTF.